This TCR beta chain was retrieved from a study of shared clonotypes between healthy human individuals. Profiled with immunoSEQ multiplex PCR; TCRdb holds only in-frame clones, not every one. The table has approximately 710,000 clones, roughly 87% seen once; the top ten hold about a third. This CDR3 has 12 residues. Trimming removed 5 bases from V and 7 bases from J, with 9 bases in between. Looked up from germline, CDR1 is SGHAT and CDR2 is FQNNGV. The sample consisted of memory CD8+ T cells from PBMCs. Subset defined: CD45RO+ cells pooled with CCR7-negative TemRA cells. The genes are TRBV11-2 and TRBJ2-1; TRBD2 is a possible D gene (5 bases). The TCR was taken from a man aged 18 to 29 in good health. Some clones in this sample may be carry-over from other donors' samples. The CDR3 protein is CASSSGSNEQFF. In DNA form, the CDR3 reads TGTGCCAGCAGCAGTGGGAGTAATGAGCAGTTCTTC.